This paragraph reports one TCR beta chain. Its antigen is unidentified. The data belong to a study of memory CD4+ T cells and cytomegalovirus serostatus. Regarding the study as a whole: Suggested: most of the CMV-linked TCR signature lies in CD4+ memory cells. CD4+ memory repertoires contained about 40% of the roughly 150 reported CMV TCRbeta sequences. CMV serostatus prediction reached median AUC approximately 0.95, or 0.91 with US-trained model.

TCRdb keeps only in-frame clones here, not all; method: immunoSEQ multiplex PCR. This table has 30,000 to 50,000 clones, 60% to 85% appearing once. The CDR3 contains 14 residues. The junction had 5 bases not matched to a gene; V was cut back by 7 bases and J by 2 bases. Germline-derived CDR1 and CDR2 are LNHDA and SQIVND (reference sequence). The sort gate was single viable CD3+CD4+CD8-CD45RO+ cells for memory CD4+ T cells. The chain recombines TRBV19 with TRBJ1-3; TRBD1 matches at 7 bases. This TCR was sampled from an adult in good health and CMV-seronegative. The sequencing input was memory CD4+ T cells from blood. CDR3 sequence reads: CASNKQGTGNTIYF. The CDR3 coding sequence is TGTGCCAGTAATAAACAGGGGACTGGAAACACCATATATTTT.